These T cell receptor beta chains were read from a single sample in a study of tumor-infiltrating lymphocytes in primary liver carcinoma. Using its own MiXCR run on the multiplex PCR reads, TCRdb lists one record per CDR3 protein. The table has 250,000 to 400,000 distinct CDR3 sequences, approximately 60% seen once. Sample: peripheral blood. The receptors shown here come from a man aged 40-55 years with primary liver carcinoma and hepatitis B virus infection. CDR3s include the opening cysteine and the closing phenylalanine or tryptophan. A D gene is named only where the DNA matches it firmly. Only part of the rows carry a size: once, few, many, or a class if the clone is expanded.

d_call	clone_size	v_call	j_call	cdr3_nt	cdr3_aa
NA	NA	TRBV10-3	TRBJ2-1	TGTGCCATCAGTGAGTCTGAGGGAGGCGGCTACAATGAGCAGTCCTTC	CAISESEGGGYNEQSF
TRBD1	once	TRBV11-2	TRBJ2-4	TGTGCCAGTAGCCAGAGAGGGGGCAGGGCGGCGAACATTCAGTACTTC	CASSQRGGRAANIQYF
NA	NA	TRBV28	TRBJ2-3	TGTGCCAGCAGAAGAAGTGGGAGTACAGATACGCAGTATTTT	CASRRSGSTDTQYF
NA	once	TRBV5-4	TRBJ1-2	TGTGCCAGCAGCCGTCTAGGGAGTGGAAGAGGCTACACCTTC	CASSRLGSGRGYTF
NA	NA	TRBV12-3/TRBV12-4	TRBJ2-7	TGTGCCAGTCTCCAAGGGGAGCAGTACTTC	CASLQGEQYF
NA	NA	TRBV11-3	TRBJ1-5	TGTGTCAGCACCGAATCGGATTATAACAATCAGCCCCAGCATTTT	CVSTESDYNNQPQHF
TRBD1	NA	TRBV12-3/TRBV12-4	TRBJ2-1	TGCGCCAGCAGCCCCTCGGGACAGGGTTACAATGAGCAGTTCTTC	CASSPSGQGYNEQFF
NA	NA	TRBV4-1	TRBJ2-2	TGCGCCAGCAGCCTCCAGGGGAAGGACTCCGGGGAGCTGTTTTTT	CASSLQGKDSGELFF
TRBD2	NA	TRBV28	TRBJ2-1	TGTGCCAGCAATCCCCTCGGTTTAGCGGGAGATAAAGAGCAGTTCTTC	CASNPLGLAGDKEQFF
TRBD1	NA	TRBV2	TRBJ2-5	TGTGCCAGCACTCGGGACAGCCAAGAGACCCAGTACTTC	CASTRDSQETQYF
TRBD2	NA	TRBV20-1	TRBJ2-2	TGCAGTGCTAGTAGGACTAGCGGGAGTACCGGGGAGCTGTTTTTT	CSASRTSGSTGELFF
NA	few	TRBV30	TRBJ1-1	TGTGCCTGGAGTGGGTTTTTGGAGACTGAAGCTTTCTTT	CAWSGFLETEAFF
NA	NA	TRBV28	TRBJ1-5	TGTGCCAGCAGGGTTGATAGCAATCCGCCCCAGCATTTT	CASRVDSNPPQHF
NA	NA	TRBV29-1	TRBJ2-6	TGCAGCGTTGAAATGGCAAACTCTGGGGTCAACGTCCTGACTTTC	CSVEMANSGVNVLTF
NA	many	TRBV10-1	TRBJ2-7	TGCGCCAGCAGTGCTTCCCCCGGTTGGGAGCAGTACTTC	CASSASPGWEQYF
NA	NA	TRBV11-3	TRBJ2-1	TGTGCCAGCAGCTCGGCGACATGCTCGGAGCAGTTCTTC	CASSSATCSEQFF
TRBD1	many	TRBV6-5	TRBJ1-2	TGTGCCAGCAGTGCACCCGACAGGGGAAATCATGGCTACACCTTC	CASSAPDRGNHGYTF
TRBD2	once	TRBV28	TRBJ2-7	TGTGCCAGCAGACCCGAGGGACTAGCGGGAAAAGGGAACTACGAGCAGTACTTC	CASRPEGLAGKGNYEQYF
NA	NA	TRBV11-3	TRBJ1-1	TGTGCCAGCGGCCGCACGGGGGGCACTGAAGTTTTCTTT	CASGRTGGTEVFF
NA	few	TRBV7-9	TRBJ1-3	TGTGCCAGCAGCTTAGAGGCCTCCTCTGCTGGAAACACCATATATTTT	CASSLEASSAGNTIYF
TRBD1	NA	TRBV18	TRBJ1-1	TGTGCCAGCTCACCGGACAGGTCGAACACTGAAGCTTTCTTT	CASSPDRSNTEAFF
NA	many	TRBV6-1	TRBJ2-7	TGTGCCAGCAGCCGGGACGGAGGCTACGAGCAGTACTTC	CASSRDGGYEQYF
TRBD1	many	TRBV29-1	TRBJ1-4	TGCAGCGCAAGACAGGGAAATGAAAAACTGTTTTTT	CSARQGNEKLFF
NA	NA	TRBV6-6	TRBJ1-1	TGTACCAACAGTTACTCGAATCAGGGTAATGGTGAAGCTTTCTTT	CTNSYSNQGNGEAFF
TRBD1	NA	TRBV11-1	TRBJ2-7	TGTGCCAGCAGCGATTGGACAGGTGGGGTTGCCTATAAGCAATACTTC	CASSDWTGGVAYKQYF
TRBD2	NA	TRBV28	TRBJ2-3	TGTGCCTGCAGTTTGCGGACTAGCAGTGGGACGGCGGATACGCAGTATTTT	CACSLRTSSGTADTQYF
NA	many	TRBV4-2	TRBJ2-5	TGTGCCAGCAGCCAAGCCGGACAGAGACAAGAGCCCCAGTACTTC	CASSQAGQRQEPQYF
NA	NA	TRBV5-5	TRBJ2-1	TGTGCCAGCAGCTCGCGGTGGGGTTCCTACAATGAGCAGTTCTTC	CASSSRWGSYNEQFF
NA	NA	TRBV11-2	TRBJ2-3	TGTGCCAGCAGCTTAAACAGACAAGGGGATACGCGGTATTTT	CASSLNRQGDTRYF
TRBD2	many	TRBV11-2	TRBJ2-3	TGTGCCAGCAGCTTATGGACTAGCGGGACCACAGATACGCAGTATTTT	CASSLWTSGTTDTQYF
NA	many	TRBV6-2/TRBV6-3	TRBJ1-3	TGTGCCAGCAGTTACGGAACAGCATACTCTGGAAACACCATATATTTT	CASSYGTAYSGNTIYF
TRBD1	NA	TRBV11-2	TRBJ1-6	TGTGCCAGCAGCCCCGGACAGGGATTTGGAGCCCTACACTTT	CASSPGQGFGALHF
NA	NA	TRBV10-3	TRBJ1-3	TGTGCCATCACCCGTATCGACTCTGGAAACACCATATATTTT	CAITRIDSGNTIYF
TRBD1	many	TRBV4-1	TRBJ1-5	TGCGCCAGCAGCCAAGATCATAGGACAGGGCCTGGGCAGCCCCAGCATTTT	CASSQDHRTGPGQPQHF
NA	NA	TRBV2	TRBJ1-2	TGTGCCAGCAATTCGAGGGGGTCGATCTACTATGGCTACACCTTC	CASNSRGSIYYGYTF
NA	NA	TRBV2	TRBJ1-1	TGTGCCAGCAGTACCCAGGGGCAGAACACTGAAGCTTTCTTT	CASSTQGQNTEAFF
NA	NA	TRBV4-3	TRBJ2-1	TGCGCCAGCAGCCAAGTTGGATACGATGAGCAGTTCTTC	CASSQVGYDEQFF
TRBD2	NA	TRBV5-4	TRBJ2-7	TGTGCCAGCAGCCACAGGACTAGCGGGAGTGGCCACGAGCAGTACTTC	CASSHRTSGSGHEQYF
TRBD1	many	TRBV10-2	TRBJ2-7	TGCGCCAGCAGTGATACAGGGGATGCCTACGAGCAGTACTTC	CASSDTGDAYEQYF
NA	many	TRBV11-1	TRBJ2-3	TGTGCCAGCAGCCCGACCCCTTATCCAGATACGCAGTATTTT	CASSPTPYPDTQYF
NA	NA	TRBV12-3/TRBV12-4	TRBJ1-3	TGTGCCAGCAGTTTCGGGGCAGGGGAATCTGGAGACACCATATATTTT	CASSFGAGESGDTIYF
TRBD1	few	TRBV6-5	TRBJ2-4	TGTGCCAGCAGACCAACGGGACAGCCGTTAGCCAAAAACATTCAGTACTTC	CASRPTGQPLAKNIQYF
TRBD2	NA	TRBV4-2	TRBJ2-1	TGTGCCAGCAGCCAAGATCAGATAGTAGCGGGAGATAGTGAGCAGTTCTTC	CASSQDQIVAGDSEQFF
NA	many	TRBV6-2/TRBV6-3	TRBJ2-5	TGTGCCAGCTCCTTTTCTGGGTGGGAGACCCAGTACTTC	CASSFSGWETQYF
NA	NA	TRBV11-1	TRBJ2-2	TGTGCTAGCAGCAAACAGGACTCGAACACCGGGGAGCTGTTTTTT	CASSKQDSNTGELFF
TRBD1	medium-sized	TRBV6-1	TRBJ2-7	TGTGCCAGCAGCACCGGGACAGGTCGATCCGAGCAGTACTTC	CASSTGTGRSEQYF
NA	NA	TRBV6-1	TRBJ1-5	TGTGCCAGTAGTGCGGGCCCCAATCAGTCCCAGCATTTT	CASSAGPNQSQHF
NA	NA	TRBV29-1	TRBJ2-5	TGCAGCGTTGAAGAGGGGGGCCTAGAGGCCCAGTACTTC	CSVEEGGLEAQYF
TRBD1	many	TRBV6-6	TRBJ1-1	TGTGCCAGCTCCGGGGACAGTAAGAACACTGAAGCTTTCTTT	CASSGDSKNTEAFF
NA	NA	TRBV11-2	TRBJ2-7	TGTTCCAGCAGCCTGCCAGATGAAACTCAGCGGATTTACTTC	CSSSLPDETQRIYF
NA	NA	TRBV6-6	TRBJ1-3	TGTACCAGCAGTTATGACGTTACGGCACTCTCTGGAAACACCATATATTTT	CTSSYDVTALSGNTIYF
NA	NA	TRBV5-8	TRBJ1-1	TGTGCCAGCAGATTACGTCGGGAGGCTTTCTTT	CASRLRREAFF
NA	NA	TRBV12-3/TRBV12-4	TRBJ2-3	TGTGTCAGCAGTTTAGGGTCTGGACAGAGCACAGATGCGCAGTATTTT	CVSSLGSGQSTDAQYF
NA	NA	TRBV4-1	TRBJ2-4	TGCGCCAGCAGCCAGGAAGCCAAGACAGTGCTAGCCAAAAACATTCAGTACTTC	CASSQEAKTVLAKNIQYF
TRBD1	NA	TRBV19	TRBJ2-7	TGTGCCAGTAGTTCCGGGACAGGTTCGGAGCAGTACTTC	CASSSGTGSEQYF
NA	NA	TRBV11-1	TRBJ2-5	TGTGCCAGCAGCCTGGGACCGTCCAAGGGGGAGGCCCAGTACTTC	CASSLGPSKGEAQYF
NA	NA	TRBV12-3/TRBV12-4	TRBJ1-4	TGTGGCAGCAGCACCCGGAGACCTCATGGGGAAAAACTGTTCTTC	CGSSTRRPHGEKLFF